What follows is one T cell receptor beta chain and its context. Its antigen is not known. This sample was taken from a study of a mutant IDH1 vaccine in newly diagnosed glioma. Turning to the study itself: Vaccine administration was initiated 4-6 weeks following radiotherapy alone, or with temozolomide cycles. Before enrollment, the patients had been treated with radiotherapy alone, temozolomide alone, or both together. Most of them had received both.

V was shortened by 2 bases and J by 8 bases, with 9 bases between the two germline ends. The length of the CDR3 is 12 residues. Per the germline V gene, CDR1 is SEHNR and CDR2 is FQNEAQ (reference sequence). Study-wide results and caveats: In 80% to 95% of patients, immune responses induced by the vaccine occurred.

Time point specified: week 11, during vaccination. The study gave 300 ug of mutant IDH1 20-mer peptide per vaccine dose, with topical imiquimod. New WHO grade 3 or 4 astrocytomas that were IDH1-mutant and ATRX-lost occurred in the donors. The protocol was immunoSEQ multiplex PCR, while the TCRdb copy is restricted to in-frame clones and leaves out a portion. The table records about 120,000 clones, around 80% of them present only once. The source was PBMCs, collected from a glioma patient whose treatment included an IDH1 peptide vaccine. The chain has TRBV7-9 and TRBJ1-1, with no clear D. The clonotype was recovered from a man aged 40-49 years with glioma. The CDR3 sequence: CASSLSLREAFF. The CDR3 nucleotides read TGTGCCAGCAGCTTATCCCTTAGGGAAGCTTTCTTT.